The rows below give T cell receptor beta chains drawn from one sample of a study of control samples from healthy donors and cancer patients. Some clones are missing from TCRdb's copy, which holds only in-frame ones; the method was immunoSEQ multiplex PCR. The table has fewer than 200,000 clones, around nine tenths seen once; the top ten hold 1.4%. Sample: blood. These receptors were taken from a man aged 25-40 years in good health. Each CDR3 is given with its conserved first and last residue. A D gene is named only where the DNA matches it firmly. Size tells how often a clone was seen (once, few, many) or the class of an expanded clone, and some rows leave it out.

CDR3 DNA: TGTGCCAGCAGCCAAGACCCAGGACAGGGGTTGTCCTTC
CDR3 protein: CASSQDPGQGLSF
clone size: once
V gene: TRBV3-1/TRBV3-2
D gene: TRBD1
J gene: TRBJ2-7

CDR3 DNA: TGCAGCGTTCTTCCGGGGACAGGGGACTACGAGCAGTACTTC
CDR3 protein: CSVLPGTGDYEQYF
clone size: .
V gene: TRBV29-1
D gene: TRBD1
J gene: TRBJ2-7

CDR3 DNA: TGTGCCAGCAGCGTAGCTCTTGTTAGCGGGAGGGCCGCAGATACGCAGTATTTT
CDR3 protein: CASSVALVSGRAADTQYF
clone size: .
V gene: TRBV9
D gene: TRBD2
J gene: TRBJ2-3

CDR3 DNA: TGTGCCTGGCAAACAGGGGGCGAGACCCAGTACTTC
CDR3 protein: CAWQTGGETQYF
clone size: .
V gene: TRBV30
D gene: TRBD1
J gene: TRBJ2-5

CDR3 DNA: TGTGCCAGTAGTACGGCAGAACAGGGGGCAGGCGAGCAGTACTTC
CDR3 protein: CASSTAEQGAGEQYF
clone size: few
V gene: TRBV19
D gene: TRBD1
J gene: TRBJ2-7

CDR3 DNA: TGTGCCAGCAGTGAAGCTTTGGGTCTCTCCTACGAGCAGTACTTC
CDR3 protein: CASSEALGLSYEQYF
clone size: .
V gene: TRBV2
D gene: .
J gene: TRBJ2-7

CDR3 DNA: TGTGCCAGCAGCTACGCAGGGGGCTCTGGCTACACCTTC
CDR3 protein: CASSYAGGSGYTF
clone size: .
V gene: TRBV5-6
D gene: TRBD1
J gene: TRBJ1-2

CDR3 DNA: TGTGCCAGCAGCCCCCCCGGGTTCACAGATACGCAGTATTTT
CDR3 protein: CASSPPGFTDTQYF
clone size: .
V gene: TRBV5-4
D gene: .
J gene: TRBJ2-3

CDR3 DNA: TGTGCCAGCAGCCCTAGCGGGGGACGGACCTATGGCTACACCTTC
CDR3 protein: CASSPSGGRTYGYTF
clone size: .
V gene: TRBV7-9
D gene: .
J gene: TRBJ1-2

CDR3 DNA: TGTGCCAGCAGCATTGGACAAGACTACAATGAGCAGTTCTTC
CDR3 protein: CASSIGQDYNEQFF
clone size: .
V gene: TRBV5-4
D gene: .
J gene: TRBJ2-1

CDR3 DNA: TGTGCCAGCAGCCCCCGGACTAGCGGAGACGAGCAGTACTTC
CDR3 protein: CASSPRTSGDEQYF
clone size: once
V gene: TRBV5-4
D gene: TRBD2
J gene: TRBJ2-7

CDR3 DNA: TGTGCCAGCAGCCAAAGCTCCTACGAGCAGTACTTC
CDR3 protein: CASSQSSYEQYF
clone size: .
V gene: TRBV7-9
D gene: .
J gene: TRBJ2-7

CDR3 DNA: TGTGCCAGCAGCCCTACTAGCGGGGGCCACGAGCAGTACTTC
CDR3 protein: CASSPTSGGHEQYF
clone size: .
V gene: TRBV3-1/TRBV3-2
D gene: TRBD2
J gene: TRBJ2-7

CDR3 DNA: TGTGCCAGCAGCCCCCGGACTAGCGGGGGGCTTCAGTTCTTC
CDR3 protein: CASSPRTSGGLQFF
clone size: .
V gene: TRBV7-3
D gene: TRBD2
J gene: TRBJ2-1

CDR3 DNA: TGTGCCAGCAGTTTAACAGAGAACACTGAAGCTTTCTTT
CDR3 protein: CASSLTENTEAFF
clone size: few
V gene: TRBV12-3/TRBV12-4
D gene: .
J gene: TRBJ1-1

CDR3 DNA: TGTGCCAGCAGCTCCCGTAGGGGGGGGGCTTTGGGTGAGCAGTTCTTC
CDR3 protein: CASSSRRGGALGEQFF
clone size: once
V gene: TRBV7-2
D gene: .
J gene: TRBJ2-1

CDR3 DNA: TGTGCCAGCAGCCTCTGGACCGGAACCCCCGAGCAGTACTTC
CDR3 protein: CASSLWTGTPEQYF
clone size: .
V gene: TRBV3-1/TRBV3-2
D gene: .
J gene: TRBJ2-7

CDR3 DNA: TGTGCCAGTAGCCCCGACAGGAACGGTGGGGGGCACGGGGAGCTGTTTTTT
CDR3 protein: CASSPDRNGGGHGELFF
clone size: .
V gene: TRBV19
D gene: .
J gene: TRBJ2-2

CDR3 DNA: TGTGCCAGCAGCCACTGGCCAGACGAGCAGTACTTC
CDR3 protein: CASSHWPDEQYF
clone size: .
V gene: TRBV3-1/TRBV3-2
D gene: .
J gene: TRBJ2-7

CDR3 DNA: TGTGCCAGCAGCTTGGCCATTTCCGGCCGGTACGAGCAGTACTTC
CDR3 protein: CASSLAISGRYEQYF
clone size: .
V gene: TRBV5-4
D gene: .
J gene: TRBJ2-7

CDR3 DNA: TGTGCCAGTGAGGGGGGTGGCCTGGGCCAAGAGACCCAGTACTTC
CDR3 protein: CASEGGGLGQETQYF
clone size: .
V gene: TRBV19
D gene: .
J gene: TRBJ2-5

CDR3 DNA: TGTGCCAGCAGACTTCCTGGGGGCACAGATACGCAGTATTTT
CDR3 protein: CASRLPGGTDTQYF
clone size: .
V gene: TRBV28
D gene: .
J gene: TRBJ2-3

CDR3 DNA: TGCGCCAGCAGCCAAGAATGGGCACAGGCCACGAATGAAAAACTGTTTTTT
CDR3 protein: CASSQEWAQATNEKLFF
clone size: .
V gene: TRBV4-3
D gene: .
J gene: TRBJ1-4

CDR3 DNA: TGCGCCAGCGGGGTCGGAGAGACCCAGTACTTC
CDR3 protein: CASGVGETQYF
clone size: .
V gene: TRBV10-2
D gene: .
J gene: TRBJ2-5

CDR3 DNA: TGTGCCAGTAGTTCCTACAATGAGCAGTTCTTC
CDR3 protein: CASSSYNEQFF
clone size: .
V gene: TRBV19
D gene: .
J gene: TRBJ2-1

CDR3 DNA: TGCGCCAGCAGCGTAACCGGGACTAGTTTTTACAATGAGCAGTTCTTC
CDR3 protein: CASSVTGTSFYNEQFF
clone size: .
V gene: TRBV5-1
D gene: TRBD2
J gene: TRBJ2-1

CDR3 DNA: TGTGCCAGCTCGCCGGGACAGGGACCCAACTATGGCTACACCTTC
CDR3 protein: CASSPGQGPNYGYTF
clone size: .
V gene: TRBV18
D gene: TRBD1
J gene: TRBJ1-2

CDR3 DNA: TGCGCCAGCAGCCCAATCGAAGTAAGCTATGGCTACACCTTC
CDR3 protein: CASSPIEVSYGYTF
clone size: .
V gene: TRBV5-1
D gene: .
J gene: TRBJ1-2

CDR3 DNA: TGTGCCAGTAGTCTCCCGGGACAGCCCTCGTTTCAGCCCCAGCATTTT
CDR3 protein: CASSLPGQPSFQPQHF
clone size: once
V gene: TRBV19
D gene: TRBD1
J gene: TRBJ1-5

CDR3 DNA: TGCGCCAGCAGTCGAGGGGGCCCAACTAATGAAAAACTGTTTTTT
CDR3 protein: CASSRGGPTNEKLFF
clone size: .
V gene: TRBV23-1
D gene: TRBD1
J gene: TRBJ1-4